What follows is one T cell receptor beta chain and its context. The data derive from a study of blood T cell repertoires in COVID-19. About the research overall: From the United States, Italy and Spain came samples of acute and convalescent COVID-19. The cDNA or gDNA used as material had been derived from T cells, B-cell-depleted T cells, or PBMCs.

Study processing details: Reference gene primer amplification yielded estimated nucleated cell counts. Sequencing used immunoSEQ multiplex PCR; TCRdb keeps in-frame clones, though not all of them. D and trimming come from the DNA, and the V and J calls and clone size come from that table. The sample lists 50,000 to 65,000 clones, approximately 86% occurring once. Germline V gene data show CDR1 as LNHDA and CDR2 as SQIVND (reference sequence). The CDR3 extends over 14 amino acids. V lost 8 bases and J lost 9; bases outside the gene matches: 12. The sequencing sample was made of peripheral blood. The chain employs TRBV19 and TRBJ2-1, with 8 nucleotides matching TRBD2. The receptor was isolated from a man aged 55 to 70 with acute or convalescent COVID-19. The CDR3 is CASSGGSGRPEQFF. Written as DNA, the CDR3 is TGTGCCAGTTCCGGGGGGAGCGGGAGACCTGAGCAGTTCTTC.